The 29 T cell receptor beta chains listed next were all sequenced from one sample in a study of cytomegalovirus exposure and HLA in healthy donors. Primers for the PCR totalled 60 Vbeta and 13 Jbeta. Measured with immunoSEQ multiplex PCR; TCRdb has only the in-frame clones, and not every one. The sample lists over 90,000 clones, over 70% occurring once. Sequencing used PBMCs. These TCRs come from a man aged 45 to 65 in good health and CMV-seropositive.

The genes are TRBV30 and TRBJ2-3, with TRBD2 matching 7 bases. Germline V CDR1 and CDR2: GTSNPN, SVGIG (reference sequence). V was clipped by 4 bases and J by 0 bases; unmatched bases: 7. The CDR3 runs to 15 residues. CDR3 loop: CAWTSGNPSTDTQYF. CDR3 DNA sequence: TGTGCCTGGACTAGCGGCAATCCTAGCACAGATACGCAGTATTTT. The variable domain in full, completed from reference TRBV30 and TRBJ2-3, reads SQTIHQWPATLVQPVGSPLSLECTVEGTSNPNLYWYRQAAGRGLQLLFYSVGIGQISSEVPQNLSASRPQDRQFILSSKKLLLSDSGFYLCAWTSGNPSTDTQYFGPGTRLTVL.

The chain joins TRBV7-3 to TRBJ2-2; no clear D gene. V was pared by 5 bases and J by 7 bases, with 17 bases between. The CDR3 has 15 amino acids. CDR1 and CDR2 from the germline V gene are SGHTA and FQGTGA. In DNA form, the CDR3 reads TGTGCCAGCAGCCCCCAAAGCCGAGGCATCGGGGAGCTGTTTTTT. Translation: CASSPQSRGIGELFF.

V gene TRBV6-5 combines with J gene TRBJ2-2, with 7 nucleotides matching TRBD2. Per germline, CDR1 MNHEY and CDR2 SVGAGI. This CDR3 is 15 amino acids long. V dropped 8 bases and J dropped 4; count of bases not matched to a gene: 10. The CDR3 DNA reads TGTGCCAGCTTGGGTATAGCGGGCCCCACCGGGGAGCTGTTTTTT. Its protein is CASLGIAGPTGELFF.

CDR3 in amino acids: CASSLWTSGRNQETQYF. For the CDR3, the DNA is TGTGCCAGCAGCTTGTGGACTAGCGGGAGGAACCAAGAGACCCAGTACTTC. The V call is TRBV5-8, the J call TRBJ2-5, with TRBD2 matching 14 bases. This CDR3 region has 17 residues. Trimming cost V 1 base and J 0 bases; bases outside gene matches: 2. From germline, CDR1 is SGHTS and CDR2 YDEGEE.

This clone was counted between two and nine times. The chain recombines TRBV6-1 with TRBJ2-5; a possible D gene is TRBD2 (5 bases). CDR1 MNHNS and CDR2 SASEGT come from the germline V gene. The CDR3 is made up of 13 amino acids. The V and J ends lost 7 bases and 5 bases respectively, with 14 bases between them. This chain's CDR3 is CASTWRRGETQYF. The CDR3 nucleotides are TGTGCCAGCACCTGGCGGAGAGGGGAGACCCAGTACTTC.

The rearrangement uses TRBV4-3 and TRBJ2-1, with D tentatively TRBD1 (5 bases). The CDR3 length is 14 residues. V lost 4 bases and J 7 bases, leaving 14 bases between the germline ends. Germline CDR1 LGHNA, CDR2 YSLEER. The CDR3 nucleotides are TGCGCCAGCAGCCGAACGACAGACCGTAATGAGCAGTTCTTC. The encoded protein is CASSRTTDRNEQFF.

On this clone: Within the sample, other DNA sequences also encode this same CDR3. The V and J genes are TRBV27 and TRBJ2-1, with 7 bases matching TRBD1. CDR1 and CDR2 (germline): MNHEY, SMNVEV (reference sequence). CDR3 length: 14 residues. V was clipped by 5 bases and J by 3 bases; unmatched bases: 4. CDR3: CASSQDRNYNEQFF. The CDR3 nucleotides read TGTGCCAGCAGTCAGGACAGGAACTACAATGAGCAGTTCTTC.

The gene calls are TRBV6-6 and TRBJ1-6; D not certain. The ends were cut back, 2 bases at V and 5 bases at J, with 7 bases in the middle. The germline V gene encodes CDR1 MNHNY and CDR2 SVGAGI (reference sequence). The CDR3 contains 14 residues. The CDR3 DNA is TGTGCCAGCAGTTACGAAGGAGATAATTCACCCCTCCACTTT. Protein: CASSYEGDNSPLHF.

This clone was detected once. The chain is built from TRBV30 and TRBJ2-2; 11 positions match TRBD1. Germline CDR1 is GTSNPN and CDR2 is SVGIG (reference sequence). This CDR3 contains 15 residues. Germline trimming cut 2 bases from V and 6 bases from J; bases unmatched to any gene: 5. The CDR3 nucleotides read TGTGCCTGGAGTTCGGGACAGGGGGATCCCGGGGAGCTGTTTTTT. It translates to CAWSSGQGDPGELFF.

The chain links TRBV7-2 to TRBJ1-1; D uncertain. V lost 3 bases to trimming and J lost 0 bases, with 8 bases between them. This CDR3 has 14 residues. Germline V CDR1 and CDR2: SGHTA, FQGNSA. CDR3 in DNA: TGTGCCAGCAGCTTCGGTACAGTGAACACTGAAGCTTTCTTT. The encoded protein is CASSFGTVNTEAFF. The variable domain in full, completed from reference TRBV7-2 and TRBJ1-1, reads GAGVSQSPSNKVTEKGKDVELRCDPISGHTALYWYRQSLGQGLEFLIYFQGNSAPDKSGLPSDRFSAERTGGSVSTLTIQRTQQEDSAVYLCASSFGTVNTEAFFGQGTRLTVV.

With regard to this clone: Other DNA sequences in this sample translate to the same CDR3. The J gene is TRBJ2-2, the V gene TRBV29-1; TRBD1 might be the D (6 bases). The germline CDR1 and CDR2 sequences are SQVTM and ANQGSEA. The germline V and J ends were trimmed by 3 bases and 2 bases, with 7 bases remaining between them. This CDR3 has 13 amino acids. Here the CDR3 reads CSVDRGNTGELFF. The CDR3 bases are TGCAGCGTTGACAGGGGAAACACCGGGGAGCTGTTTTTT.

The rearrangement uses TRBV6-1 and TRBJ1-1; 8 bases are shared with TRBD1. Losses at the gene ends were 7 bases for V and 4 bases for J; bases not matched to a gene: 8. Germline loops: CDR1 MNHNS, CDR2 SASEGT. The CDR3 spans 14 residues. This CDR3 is CASNPDRVGTEAFF. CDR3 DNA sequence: TGTGCCAGCAATCCGGACAGGGTTGGCACTGAAGCTTTCTTT.

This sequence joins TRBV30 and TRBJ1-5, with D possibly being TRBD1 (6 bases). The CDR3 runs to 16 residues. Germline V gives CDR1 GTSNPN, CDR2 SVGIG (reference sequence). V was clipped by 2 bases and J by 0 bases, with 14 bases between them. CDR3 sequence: CAWSPPGAASNQPQHF. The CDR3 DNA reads TGTGCCTGGAGTCCGCCAGGGGCAGCTAGCAATCAGCCCCAGCATTTT.

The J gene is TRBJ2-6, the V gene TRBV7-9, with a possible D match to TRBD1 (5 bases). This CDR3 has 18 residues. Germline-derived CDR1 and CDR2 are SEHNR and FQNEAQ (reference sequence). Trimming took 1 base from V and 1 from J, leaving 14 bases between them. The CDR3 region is CASSLVAGKRSGANVLTF. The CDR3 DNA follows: TGTGCCAGCAGCTTAGTGGCAGGGAAGAGGTCTGGGGCCAACGTCCTGACTTTC.

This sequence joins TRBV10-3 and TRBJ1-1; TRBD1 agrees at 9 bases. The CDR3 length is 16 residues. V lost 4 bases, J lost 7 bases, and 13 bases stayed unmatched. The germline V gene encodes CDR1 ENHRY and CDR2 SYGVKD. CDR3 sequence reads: CAISAGYRGHRDEAFF. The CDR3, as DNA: TGTGCCATCAGTGCGGGTTACAGGGGGCATCGGGATGAAGCTTTCTTT.

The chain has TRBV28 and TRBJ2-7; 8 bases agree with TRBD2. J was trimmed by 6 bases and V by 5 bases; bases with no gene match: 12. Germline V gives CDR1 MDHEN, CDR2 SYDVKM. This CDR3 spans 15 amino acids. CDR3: CASSTSGGPFREQYF. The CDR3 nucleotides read TGTGCCAGCAGTACGAGCGGGGGCCCCTTCCGCGAGCAGTACTTC.

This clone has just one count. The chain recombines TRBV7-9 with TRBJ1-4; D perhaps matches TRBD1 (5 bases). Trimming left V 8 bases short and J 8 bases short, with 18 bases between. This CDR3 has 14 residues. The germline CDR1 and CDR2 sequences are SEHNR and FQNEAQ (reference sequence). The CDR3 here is CASSDGAAAEKLFF. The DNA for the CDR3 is TGTGCCAGCTCCGATGGGGCCGCGGCCGAAAAACTGTTTTTT. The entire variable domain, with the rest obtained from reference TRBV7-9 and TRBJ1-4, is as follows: DTGVSQNPRHKITKRGQNVTFRCDPISEHNRLYWYRQTLGQGPEFLTYFQNEAQLEKSRLLSDRFSAERPKGSFSTLEIQRTEQGDSAMYLCASSDGAAAEKLFFGSGTQLSVL.

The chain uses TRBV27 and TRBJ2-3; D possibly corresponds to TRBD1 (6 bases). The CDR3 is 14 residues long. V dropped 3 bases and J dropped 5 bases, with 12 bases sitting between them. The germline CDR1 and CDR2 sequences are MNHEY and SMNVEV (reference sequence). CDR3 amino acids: CASSFGTRGDTQYF. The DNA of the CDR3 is TGTGCCAGCAGTTTTGGGACACGGGGAGATACGCAGTATTTT.

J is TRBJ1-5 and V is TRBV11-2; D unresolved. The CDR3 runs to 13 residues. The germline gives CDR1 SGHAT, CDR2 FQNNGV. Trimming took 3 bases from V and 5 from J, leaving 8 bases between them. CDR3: CASSLLEDQPQHF. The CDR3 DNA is TGTGCCAGCAGCTTGCTAGAGGATCAGCCCCAGCATTTT. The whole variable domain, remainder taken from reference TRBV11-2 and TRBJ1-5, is EAGVAQSPRYKIIEKRQSVAFWCNPISGHATLYWYQQILGQGPKLLIQFQNNGVVDDSQLPKDRFSAERLKGVDSTLKIQPAKLEDSAVYLCASSLLEDQPQHFGDGTRLSIL.

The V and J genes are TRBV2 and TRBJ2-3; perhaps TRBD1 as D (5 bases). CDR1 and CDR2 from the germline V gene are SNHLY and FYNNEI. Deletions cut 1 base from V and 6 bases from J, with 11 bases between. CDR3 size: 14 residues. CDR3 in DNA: TGTGCCAGCAGTGAAGGTGTAAGGGGCGATACGCAGTATTTT. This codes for CASSEGVRGDTQYF.

The CDR3 protein is CASSQLAGGSYNEQFF. The CDR3 DNA follows: TGTGCCAGCAGCCAACTAGCGGGAGGCTCCTACAATGAGCAGTTCTTC. The chain carries TRBV4-2 and TRBJ2-1; 11 bases map to TRBD2. The CDR3 length is 16 residues. The J segment lost 0 bases and the V segment lost 2 bases, leaving 0 bases of the junction unmatched. The germline gives CDR1 LGHNA, CDR2 YNFKEQ.

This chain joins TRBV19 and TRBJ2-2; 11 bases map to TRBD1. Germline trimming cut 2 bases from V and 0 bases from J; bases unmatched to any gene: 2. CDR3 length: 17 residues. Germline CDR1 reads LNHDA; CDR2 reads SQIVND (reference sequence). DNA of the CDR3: TGTGCCAGTAGTATACTGGGACAGGGGGCGAACACCGGGGAGCTGTTTTTT. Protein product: CASSILGQGANTGELFF.

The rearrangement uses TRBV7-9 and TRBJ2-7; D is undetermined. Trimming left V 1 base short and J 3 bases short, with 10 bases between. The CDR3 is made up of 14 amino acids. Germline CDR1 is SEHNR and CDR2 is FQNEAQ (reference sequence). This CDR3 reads CASSLDGSYYEQYF. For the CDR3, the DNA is TGTGCCAGCAGCTTAGATGGTAGTTACTACGAGCAGTACTTC. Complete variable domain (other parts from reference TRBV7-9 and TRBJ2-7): DTGVSQNPRHKITKRGQNVTFRCDPISEHNRLYWYRQTLGQGPEFLTYFQNEAQLEKSRLLSDRFSAERPKGSFSTLEIQRTEQGDSAMYLCASSLDGSYYEQYFGPGTRLTVT.

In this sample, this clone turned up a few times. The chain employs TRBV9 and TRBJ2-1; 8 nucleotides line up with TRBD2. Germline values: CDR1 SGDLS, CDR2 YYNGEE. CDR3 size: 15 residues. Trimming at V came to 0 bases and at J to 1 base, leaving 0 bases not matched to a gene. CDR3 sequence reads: CASSVAGGSYNEQFF. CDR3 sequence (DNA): TGTGCCAGCAGCGTAGCGGGAGGGTCCTACAATGAGCAGTTCTTC.

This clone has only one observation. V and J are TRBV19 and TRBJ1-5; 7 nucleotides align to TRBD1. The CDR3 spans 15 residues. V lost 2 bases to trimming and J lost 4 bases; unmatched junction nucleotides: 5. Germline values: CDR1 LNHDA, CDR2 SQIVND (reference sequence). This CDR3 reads CASSILAGGNQPQHF. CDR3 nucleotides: TGTGCCAGTAGTATACTTGCAGGGGGGAATCAGCCCCAGCATTTT. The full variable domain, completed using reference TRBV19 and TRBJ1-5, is DGGITQSPKYLFRKEGQNVTLSCEQNLNHDAMYWYRQDPGQGLRLIYYSQIVNDFQKGDIAEGYSVSREKKESFPLTVTSAQKNPTAFYLCASSILAGGNQPQHFGDGTRLSIL.

The CDR3 DNA follows: TGTGCCAGCAGCACAGCCGGGAGCTCCTACAATGAGCAGTTCTTC. Its translation: CASSTAGSSYNEQFF. The chain joins TRBV5-6 to TRBJ2-1; the D gene is possibly TRBD2 (6 bases). V dropped 4 bases and J dropped 0 bases, with 11 bases sitting between them. Germline CDR1 and CDR2: SGHDT and YYEEEE. The CDR3 is 15 residues long.

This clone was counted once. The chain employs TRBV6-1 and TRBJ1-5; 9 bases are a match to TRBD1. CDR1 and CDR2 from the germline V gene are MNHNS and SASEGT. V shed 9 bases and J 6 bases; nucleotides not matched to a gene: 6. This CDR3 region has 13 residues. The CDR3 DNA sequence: TGTGCCAGTAAAACAGGGGGCGGTCAGCCCCAGCATTTT. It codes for CASKTGGGQPQHF.

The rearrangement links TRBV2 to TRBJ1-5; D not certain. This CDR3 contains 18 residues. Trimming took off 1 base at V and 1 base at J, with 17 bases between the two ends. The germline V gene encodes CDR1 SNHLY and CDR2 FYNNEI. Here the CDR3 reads CASSEVYSGFSSNQPQHF. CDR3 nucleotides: TGTGCCAGCAGTGAAGTTTACAGTGGTTTTTCGAGCAATCAGCCCCAGCATTTT.

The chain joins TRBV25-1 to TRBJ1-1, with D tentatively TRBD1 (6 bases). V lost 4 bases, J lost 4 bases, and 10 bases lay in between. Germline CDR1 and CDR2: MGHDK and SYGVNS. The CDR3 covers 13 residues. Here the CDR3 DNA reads TGTGCCAGCAGTGGACAGGTCAGCACTGAAGCTTTCTTT. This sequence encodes CASSGQVSTEAFF.